This paragraph covers one T cell receptor (beta chain) sequence. The CDR3 consists of 14 residues. Losses at the gene ends were 8 bases for V and 2 bases for J; bases not matched to a gene: 7. CDR1 and CDR2 (germline): LNHNV, YYDKDF (reference sequence). Irradiated, violet-dye-labeled stimulator cells, around 200,000 in number, were plated with around 200,000 CFSE-labeled responder cells. Following the reaction, CD3+CD4+ and CD3+CD8+ responders that were proliferating and CFSE-low underwent sorting. This sample was taken from a study of graft-versus-host responses after intestinal transplantation. Method: immunoSEQ multiplex PCR; TCRdb's copy keeps in-frame clones and lacks some. The sample has about 7,000 clones, about 28% seen once; the top ten hold approximately 5.9%. General study findings and limits: Peak GvH clone levels in circulation were associated with early post-transplant HvG declines. Analysis identified GvH clones in recipient marrow, with some appearing first in ileum or blood.

This TCR was recovered from a human patient who was an organ donor for intestinal transplantation. Sample: alloreactive CD8+ T cells from a mixed lymphocyte reaction culture, taken before transplantation. Subset meaning: CFSE-low proliferating T cells sorted from approximately 6-day pre-transplant mixed lymphocyte reaction (GvH or HvG direction). The chain carries TRBV15 and TRBJ2-5; 8 positions agree with TRBD2. Written as DNA, the CDR3 is TGTGCCACCCAAAACGGGGGGGGACAAGAGACCCAGTACTTC. It is translated as CATQNGGGQETQYF.